This TCR beta chain is drawn from a study of OX40 agonist ivuxolimab in advanced cancers. Notes on the study in general: Dosing at 0.1 to 3.0 mg/kg was accompanied by clonal expansion of CD4+ and CD8+ blood T cells by week 6.

Only in-frame clones appear in the TCRdb table, and some are missing; sequencing was by immunoSEQ multiplex PCR. Here the sample spans about 60,000 clones, 70% to 90% being singletons. The CDR3 length is 13 residues. Germline V gene sequence: CDR1 MNHNS, CDR2 SASEGT. V was shortened by 5 bases and J by 4 bases, with 11 bases between the two germline ends. Concerning this clone itself: Antigen: not known.

The rearrangement uses TRBV6-1 and TRBJ1-2; D may be TRBD1 (5 bases). This receptor was identified in an adult with an advanced solid tumor such as melanoma, head and neck, liver or kidney cancer. The sequencing used CD4+ or CD8+ T cells sorted from blood, collected in a trial of the OX40 agonist ivuxolimab. CDR3 sequence: CASSPDRAYGYTF. DNA for the CDR3: TGTGCCAGCAGTCCCGACAGAGCCTATGGCTACACCTTC.